The clone carrying this T cell receptor (beta chain) turned up a few times. Its target is not known. Using quantitative 5'-RACE with molecular barcodes, the authors made TCR beta libraries. Each CDR3 protein is one row after TCRdb ran MiXCR on the 5' RACE reads. The table lists some 270,000 distinct CDR3 sequences, over 30% of them singletons, with around 4.5% in the top ten. These data come from a study of CD8 T cells in ankylosing spondylitis. Study observations and caveats: Clones linked to disease were reported to show significant enrichment in matched ankylosing spondylitis synovial fluid.

Sequenced sample: blood, either unsorted or a sorted T cell fraction (not recorded which). This sequence was found in a male donor with ankylosing spondylitis or in good health (not recorded which).

CDR3 loop: CAIRQTGQSYEQYF. The CDR3 nucleotides are TGTGCCATCAGGCAGACAGGGCAGTCCTACGAGCAGTACTTC. The V gene is TRBV10-3, the J gene TRBJ2-7, with 7 positions matching TRBD1. This CDR3 is built from 14 residues. The ends lost 6 bases at V and 1 base at J; junction bases unmatched: 6. The germline V gene has CDR1 ENHRY and CDR2 SYGVKD.